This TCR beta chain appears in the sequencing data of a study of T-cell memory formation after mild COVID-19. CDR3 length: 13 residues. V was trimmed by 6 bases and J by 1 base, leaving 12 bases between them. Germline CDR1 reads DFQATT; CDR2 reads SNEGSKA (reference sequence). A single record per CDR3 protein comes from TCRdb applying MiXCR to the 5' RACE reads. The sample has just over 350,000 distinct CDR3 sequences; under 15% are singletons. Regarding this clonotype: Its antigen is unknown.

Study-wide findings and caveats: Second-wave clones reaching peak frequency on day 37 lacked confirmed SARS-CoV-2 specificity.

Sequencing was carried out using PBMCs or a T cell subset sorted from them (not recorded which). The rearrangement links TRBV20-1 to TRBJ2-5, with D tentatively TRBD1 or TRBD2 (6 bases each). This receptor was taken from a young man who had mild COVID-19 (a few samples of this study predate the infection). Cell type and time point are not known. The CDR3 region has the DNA TGCAGTGCCCCCACGGGGGCCCAAGAGACCCAGTACTTC. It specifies CSAPTGAQETQYF.